Following are 22 T cell receptor beta chains from one sample sequenced in a study of CD8 T cells in Susac syndrome. Reverse transcription of roughly 0.5 to 1 ug RNA used random hexamers. MiXCR was run by TCRdb on the immunoSEQ multiplex PCR reads, yielding one entry per CDR3 protein. The sample consists of some 100,000 distinct CDR3 sequences, 93% of them appearing once. Sequenced: CD4+ T cells from PBMCs. Receptors were obtained from a human donor with multiple sclerosis.

V usage is TRBV6-1 and J usage is TRBJ2-7; D may be TRBD1 (6 bases). The length of the CDR3 is 20 residues. Between the trimmed V and J ends, which lost 4 bases and 2 bases, there was a span of 30 bases. Germline CDR1 and CDR2: MNHNS and SASEGT. The CDR3 loop reads CASSVMESFGNSDRTYEQYF. The CDR3 coding sequence is TGTGCCAGCAGTGTAATGGAATCTTTCGGGAACTCCGACAGGACCTACGAGCAGTACTTC.

V gene TRBV2 combines with J gene TRBJ2-3; D is undetermined. V was cut by 11 bases and J by 6 bases, with 15 bases left in between. CDR1 and CDR2 (germline): SNHLY, FYNNEI. The CDR3 has 12 amino acids. The CDR3 here is CAGTQTGDTQYF. In DNA form, the CDR3 reads TGTGCCGGCACTCAGACTGGGGATACGCAGTATTTT.

The chain carries TRBV5-1 and TRBJ1-2; D may be TRBD1 (5 bases). The CDR3 has 14 amino acids. With 2 bases removed from V and 1 base from J, the gap between germline ends came to 9 bases. The germline V gene has CDR1 SGHRS and CDR2 YFSETQ. This CDR3 reads CASSFSDSNYGYTF. CDR3 in DNA: TGCGCCAGCAGCTTTAGTGACAGTAACTATGGCTACACCTTC.

This clonotype was seen just once. The rearrangement links TRBV12-5 to TRBJ1-1; D uncertain. V lost 6 bases and J lost 2, with 10 bases in between. The length of the CDR3 is 13 residues. Germline CDR1 is LGHNT and CDR2 is FRNRAP. The CDR3 is CASGTGPNTEAFF. The CDR3 nucleotides are TGTGCTAGTGGCACCGGACCTAACACTGAAGCTTTCTTT.

This chain uses TRBV11-2 with TRBJ2-1; the match to TRBD2 covers 7 bases. CDR1 SGHAT and CDR2 FQNNGV come from the germline V gene. The CDR3 has 14 residues. Trimming took 6 bases from V and 7 from J; bases not matched to a gene: 9. CDR3 sequence (DNA): TGTGCCAGCAGTTTGACTAGCCGAAGTAATGAGCAGTTCTTC. It codes for CASSLTSRSNEQFF.

The chain links TRBV5-1 to TRBJ1-5; TRBD1 might be the D (6 bases). Germline V gene lookup returns CDR1 SGHRS and CDR2 YFSETQ. Trimming took off 4 bases at V and 0 bases at J, with 11 bases between the two ends. This CDR3 region has 15 residues. The CDR3, as DNA: TGCGCCAGCAGCACGGACAGCTCTAGCAATCAGCCCCAGCATTTT. It codes for CASSTDSSSNQPQHF.

The gene calls are TRBV19 and TRBJ2-7; D unresolved. V was trimmed by 5 bases and J by 5 bases, leaving 19 bases between them. This CDR3 has 15 amino acids. CDR1 and CDR2 (germline): LNHDA, SQIVND (reference sequence). The CDR3 DNA sequence: TGTGCCAGTAGTCCCCTTGGTAGCCAGGTCAACGAGCAGTACTTC. Its protein product is CASSPLGSQVNEQYF.

This sequence joins TRBV30 and TRBJ1-4, with D perhaps matching TRBD1 (5 bases). V lost 2 bases to trimming and J lost 10 bases, with 14 bases between them. CDR3 size: 13 residues. Germline loops: CDR1 GTSNPN, CDR2 SVGIG (reference sequence). CDR3 nucleotide sequence: TGTGCCTGGAGTAGGGAAGGCGGGGGAAAACTGTTTTTT. Translated, it gives CAWSREGGGKLFF.

The chain joins TRBV20-1 to TRBJ1-1, with D possibly TRBD1 on 5 matching bases. Trimming cost V 6 bases and J 2 bases, with 13 bases left between them. This CDR3 spans 13 amino acids. Germline V gene sequence: CDR1 DFQATT, CDR2 SNEGSKA (reference sequence). CDR3: CSALRGSNTEAFF. In nucleotides, the CDR3 is TGCAGTGCCTTGAGGGGCAGCAACACTGAAGCTTTCTTT.

This clonotype appeared once. The V and J genes are TRBV18 and TRBJ1-1; no clear D. Trimming removed 2 bases from V and 2 bases from J, with 6 bases in between. CDR3 length equals 13 residues. From germline, CDR1 is KGHSH and CDR2 LQKENI. This CDR3 is CASSPSVNTEAFF. For the CDR3, the DNA is TGTGCCAGCTCACCAAGTGTCAACACTGAAGCTTTCTTT.

In its sample, this clonotype was seen once. This sequence joins TRBV7-2 and TRBJ2-5, with D possibly TRBD2 on 5 matching bases. Between the trimmed V and J ends, which lost 5 bases and 5 bases, there was a span of 18 bases. This CDR3 contains 15 residues. Germline loops: CDR1 SGHTA, CDR2 FQGNSA. This CDR3 is CASSEGEVVGETQYF. The CDR3 coding sequence is TGTGCCAGCAGCGAGGGAGAGGTGGTGGGCGAGACCCAGTACTTC.

The V gene is TRBV20-1, the J gene TRBJ1-1; D gene ambiguous. The CDR3 is 14 residues long. CDR1 is DFQATT, CDR2 SNEGSKA, per germline (reference sequence). Trimming left V 6 bases short and J 0 bases short, with 14 bases between. CDR3: CSATPSGLNTEAFF. Written as DNA, the CDR3 is TGCAGTGCAACCCCCAGCGGGCTGAACACTGAAGCTTTCTTT.

V gene TRBV5-1 combines with J gene TRBJ2-7, with 8 bases identical to TRBD1. V was clipped by 4 bases and J by 4 bases; unmatched bases: 10. The length of the CDR3 is 15 residues. CDR1 is SGHRS and CDR2 is YFSETQ in the germline V gene. The CDR3 loop is CASSRTGQGRYEQYF. CDR3 sequence (DNA): TGCGCCAGCAGCCGGACCGGACAGGGTCGGTACGAGCAGTACTTC.

The chain couples TRBV18 to TRBJ2-7; D gene ambiguous. This CDR3 is built from 13 residues. Germline CDR1 reads KGHSH; CDR2 reads LQKENI. Trimming shortened V by 4 bases and J by 2 bases, and 9 bases separated the two germline ends. CDR3 nucleotides: TGTGCCAGCTCACGCCTTGGGACCTACGAGCAGTACTTC. It is translated as CASSRLGTYEQYF. Using reference TRBV18 and TRBJ2-7 for the parts outside the CDR3, the full variable domain is NAGVMQNPRHLVRRRGQEARLRCSPMKGHSHVYWYRQLPEEGLKFMVYLQKENIIDESGMPKERFSAEFPKEGPSILRIQQVVRGDSAAYFCASSRLGTYEQYFGPGTRLTVT.

J is TRBJ1-3 and V is TRBV6-1; D not certain. This CDR3 has 14 amino acids. Germline CDR1 reads MNHNS; CDR2 reads SASEGT. The V end was cut by 3 bases, the J end by 0 bases, with 6 bases between. The CDR3 here is CASSDDNSGNTIYF. DNA of the CDR3: TGTGCCAGCAGTGATGACAACTCTGGAAACACCATATATTTT.

The gene calls are TRBV4-2 and TRBJ1-1, with 7 bases lining up with TRBD1. Germline-derived CDR1 and CDR2 are LGHNA and YNFKEQ. V shed 3 bases and J 2 bases; nucleotides not matched to a gene: 3. The CDR3 runs to 14 residues. Written as DNA, the CDR3 is TGTGCCAGCAGCCACCGACAGGGAAACACTGAAGCTTTCTTT. Residues: CASSHRQGNTEAFF.

The CDR3 loop reads CASSLSQVGDNTGELFF. The CDR3, as DNA: TGTGCCAGCAGCTTAAGTCAGGTCGGGGATAACACCGGGGAGCTGTTTTTT. This rearrangement joins TRBV7-3 to TRBJ2-2, with D perhaps matching TRBD2 (5 bases). Germline CDR1 reads SGHTA; CDR2 reads FQGTGA. V was clipped by 1 base and J by 2 bases, with 14 bases between them. This CDR3 contains 17 residues.

The J gene is TRBJ2-2, the V gene TRBV23-1; no firm D call. TRBV23-1 is an open reading frame whose function is uncertain. This CDR3 contains 15 residues. The V and J ends lost 6 bases and 2 bases respectively, with 13 bases between them. This chain's CDR3 is CASSPGPRNTGELFF. The CDR3, as DNA: TGCGCCAGCAGCCCCGGCCCCCGAAACACCGGGGAGCTGTTTTTT.

The V gene is TRBV7-3, the J gene TRBJ2-2; perhaps D is TRBD1 or TRBD2 (5 bases each). The CDR3 runs 17 residues. Germline loops: CDR1 SGHTA, CDR2 FQGTGA. The ends were cut back, 5 bases at V and 7 bases at J, with 23 bases in the middle. CDR3 protein: CASSRHSTGATSGELFF. CDR3 in DNA: TGTGCCAGCAGCAGACATTCCACCGGGGCCACAAGCGGGGAGCTGTTTTTT.

Turning to this clonotype: One end of the junction does not line up with germline, which may come from a read error. This sequence joins TRBV12-5 and TRBJ2-5; D unclear. In germline, CDR1 is LGHNT, CDR2 FRNRAP. This CDR3 is built from 13 residues. CDR3 region: CASGLELQETRYF. CDR3 DNA: TGTGCTAGTGGTTTGGAACTCCAAGAGACCCGGTACTTC.

The rearrangement joins TRBV7-2 to TRBJ2-7; D is uncertain. The CDR3 totals 15 residues. Looked up from germline, CDR1 is SGHTA and CDR2 is FQGNSA. V lost 5 bases and J 3 bases, leaving 17 bases between the germline ends. CDR3 residues: CASSLNGIPGYEQYF. The CDR3 DNA sequence: TGTGCCAGCAGCCTGAACGGTATTCCCGGCTACGAGCAGTACTTC.

V is TRBV4-2 and J is TRBJ2-2, with D maybe TRBD2 (6 bases). In germline, CDR1 is LGHNA, CDR2 YNFKEQ. Trimming took off 2 bases at V and 6 bases at J, with 16 bases between the two ends. The CDR3 consists of 16 residues. This chain's CDR3 is CASSQLSGYPPGELFF. As DNA, the CDR3 is TGTGCCAGCAGCCAACTTAGCGGCTATCCGCCCGGGGAGCTGTTTTTT.